This record covers a single TCR beta chain. The assay was immunoSEQ multiplex PCR, and TCRdb's table has in-frame clones only and misses some. The sample contains approximately 70,000 clones, 90% to 95% of which appear only once. Trimming cost V 3 bases and J 5 bases, with 13 bases left between them. The germline V gene encodes CDR1 KGHSH and CDR2 LQKENI. The CDR3 loop spans 15 amino acids. The J gene is TRBJ2-2, the V gene TRBV18; maybe TRBD2 (5 bases). Material: PBMCs. The clonotype originates from a middle-aged man with rheumatoid arthritis. The CDR3 region has the DNA TGTGCCAGCTCACCTGGCAGCGGAGGAACCGGGGAGCTGTTTTTT. This encodes CASSPGSGGTGELFF.